This T cell receptor beta chain is drawn from a study of T cell responses to AZD1222 COVID-19 vaccine. The study, taken as a whole, reports: With two AZD1222 doses given, Spike-specific TCR breadth and depth both rose. Reportedly, nearly half the spike-specific TCRs target unmutated variant regions.

On this clone itself: What it recognizes is unknown.

The J segment lost 3 bases and the V segment lost 11 bases, leaving 3 bases of the junction unmatched. This CDR3 spans 12 amino acids. Germline V gene lookup returns CDR1 ENHRY and CDR2 SYGVKD. Sequenced by immunoSEQ multiplex PCR; TCRdb stores in-frame clones only, minus some. Found here are about 120,000 clones, 90% of them singletons; the top ten hold roughly 4.2%. The origin of this receptor is an adult who received the MenACWY meningococcal vaccine as a control. The V and J genes are TRBV10-3 and TRBJ2-5; 10 nucleotides agree with TRBD1. The sequencing used peripheral blood, collected 28 days after the second dose of the MenACWY control vaccine. The CDR3 DNA sequence: TGTGCCGGGGGGACAGGGGAAGAGACCCAGTACTTC. The encoded protein is CAGGTGEETQYF.